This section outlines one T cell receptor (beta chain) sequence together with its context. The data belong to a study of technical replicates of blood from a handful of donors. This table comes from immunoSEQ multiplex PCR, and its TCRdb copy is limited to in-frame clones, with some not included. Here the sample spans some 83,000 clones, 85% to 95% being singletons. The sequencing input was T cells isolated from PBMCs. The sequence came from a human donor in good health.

The CDR3 DNA is TGTGCCAGTAGTTCAGAGGGAGGTTACGCACGAGTCACAGATACGCAGTATTTT. As protein: CASSSEGGYARVTDTQYF. V gene TRBV19 combines with J gene TRBJ2-3; D possibly corresponds to TRBD2 (6 bases). The CDR3 covers 18 residues. Germline CDR1 LNHDA, CDR2 SQIVND (reference sequence). V was shortened by 5 bases and J by 2 bases, with 23 bases between the two germline ends. The full variable domain, in which reference TRBV19 and TRBJ2-3 provide the parts outside the CDR3, is DGGITQSPKYLFRKEGQNVTLSCEQNLNHDAMYWYRQDPGQGLRLIYYSQIVNDFQKGDIAEGYSVSREKKESFPLTVTSAQKNPTAFYLCASSSEGGYARVTDTQYFGPGTRLTVL.